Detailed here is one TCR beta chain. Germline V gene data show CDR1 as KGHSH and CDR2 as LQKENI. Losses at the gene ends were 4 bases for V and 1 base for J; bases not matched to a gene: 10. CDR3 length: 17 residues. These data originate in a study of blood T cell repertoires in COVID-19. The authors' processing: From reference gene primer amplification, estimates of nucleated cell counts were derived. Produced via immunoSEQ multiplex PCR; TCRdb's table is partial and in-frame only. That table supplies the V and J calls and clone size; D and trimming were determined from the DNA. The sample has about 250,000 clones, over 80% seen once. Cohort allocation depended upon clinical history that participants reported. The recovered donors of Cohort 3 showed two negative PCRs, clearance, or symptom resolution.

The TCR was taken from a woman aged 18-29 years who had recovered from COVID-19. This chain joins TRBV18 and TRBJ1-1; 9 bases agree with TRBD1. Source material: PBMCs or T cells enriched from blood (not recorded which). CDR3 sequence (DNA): TGTGCCAGCTCACTGACCCATACAGGGGGCAGGAACACTGAAGCTTTCTTT. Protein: CASSLTHTGGRNTEAFF. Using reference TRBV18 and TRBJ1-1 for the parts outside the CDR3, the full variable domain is NAGVMQNPRHLVRRRGQEARLRCSPMKGHSHVYWYRQLPEEGLKFMVYLQKENIIDESGMPKERFSAEFPKEGPSILRIQQVVRGDSAAYFCASSLTHTGGRNTEAFFGQGTRLTVV.